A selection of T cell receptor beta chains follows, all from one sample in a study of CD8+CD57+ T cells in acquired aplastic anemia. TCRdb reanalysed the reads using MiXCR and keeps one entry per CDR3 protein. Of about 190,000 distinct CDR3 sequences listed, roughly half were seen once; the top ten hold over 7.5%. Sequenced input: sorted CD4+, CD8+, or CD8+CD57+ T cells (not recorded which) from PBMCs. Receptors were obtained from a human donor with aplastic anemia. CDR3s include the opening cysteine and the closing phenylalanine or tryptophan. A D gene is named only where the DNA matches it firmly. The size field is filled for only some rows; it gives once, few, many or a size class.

TGCAGTGCTAGAGTTCTGACTAGGGGGTACGAGCAGTACTTC CSARVLTRGYEQYF TRBJ2-7 NA TRBV20-1 NA 14
TGTGCCACCGCGGGGACGCCTACCTACGAGCAGTACTTC CATAGTPTYEQYF TRBJ2-7 NA TRBV10-3 NA 13
TGCAGTGCTCTCCGGGACACTGGAGGCAATCAGCCCCAGCATTTT CSALRDTGGNQPQHF TRBJ1-5 many TRBV20-1 NA 15
TGTGCCAGCAGTGGAGTCCCGGGACAGGGAGAGAGCGCGGGCGAGCAGTACTTC CASSGVPGQGESAGEQYF TRBJ2-7 NA TRBV25-1 TRBD1 18
TGTGCCAGCAGTCTTGGACAGCCCAAACTGTTTTTT CASSLGQPKLFF TRBJ1-4 NA TRBV2 NA 12
TGTGCCACCAGTGATCCTGGGACAGGGCAAGAAGATGAGCAGTTCTTC CATSDPGTGQEDEQFF TRBJ2-1 NA TRBV24-1 TRBD1 16
TGTGCCAGCAGTTACACTAGCGGCTCCTACGAGCAGTACTTC CASSYTSGSYEQYF TRBJ2-7 NA TRBV10-3 TRBD2 14
TGTGCCAGCAGCCGGCCCGGGACAGGGCAAGGCAATGAGCAGTTCTTC CASSRPGTGQGNEQFF TRBJ2-1 many TRBV4-2 TRBD1 16
TGTGCCAGCAGCTTGACAGGGCAAGGCTCACCCCTCCACTTT CASSLTGQGSPLHF TRBJ1-6 NA TRBV7-8 TRBD1 14
TGTGCCATCAGTGAGTTTACAGATCAGCCCCAGCATTTT CAISEFTDQPQHF TRBJ1-5 NA TRBV10-3 NA 13
TGTGCCAGCAGTACCCACCCAGGGACTAGCGGGAGGGCCGGCTCCTACAATGAGCAGTTCTTC CASSTHPGTSGRAGSYNEQFF TRBJ2-1 many TRBV25-1 TRBD2 21
TGTGCCAGCAGCGCATCGGGTTGGCACACCGGGGAGCTGTTTTTT CASSASGWHTGELFF TRBJ2-2 NA TRBV13 NA 15
TGTGCCAGCAGCTTAGGACAGGGTGGAAATACGCAGTATTTT CASSLGQGGNTQYF TRBJ2-3 few TRBV7-9 TRBD1 14
TGTGCCAAAGGGACAGAGAAGGATGGCTACACCTTC CAKGTEKDGYTF TRBJ1-2 few TRBV2 TRBD1 12
TGCAGTGTTATCCCGGGGGGTGACAACTATGGCTACACCTTC CSVIPGGDNYGYTF TRBJ1-2 many TRBV20-1 NA 14
TGCGCCAGCAGCTTGGACTTCCCCTCCTACGAGCAGTACTTC CASSLDFPSYEQYF TRBJ2-7 many TRBV5-1 NA 14